This is a list of T cell receptor beta chains from one sample in a study of T cell responses to AZD1222 COVID-19 vaccine. Clones were read by immunoSEQ multiplex PCR, and TCRdb kept only the in-frame ones, dropping some. The sample shows roughly 55,000 clones, roughly 85% of them seen only once. The specimen was peripheral blood, collected on day 0 of AZD1222 vaccination. These receptors came from an adult in good health. Each CDR3 is given with its conserved first and last residue. The order of the fields is D gene, V gene, clone size, J gene, CDR3 protein, CDR3 DNA. A D gene is named only where the DNA matches it firmly. Part of the rows lack a size; the others show once, few, many or a class for expanded clones.

d_gene: -
v_gene: TRBV11-3
abundance: -
j_gene: TRBJ2-7
CDR3aa: CASSLGQEYEQYF
CDR3nt: TGTGCCAGCAGCCTTGGGCAGGAGTACGAGCAGTACTTC

d_gene: TRBD1
v_gene: TRBV28
abundance: once
j_gene: TRBJ1-1
CDR3aa: CASTRTRGTAPYTEAFF
CDR3nt: TGTGCCAGCACGCGGACCCGGGGGACAGCACCCTACACTGAAGCTTTCTTT

d_gene: -
v_gene: TRBV19
abundance: few
j_gene: TRBJ2-7
CDR3aa: CASSMASDSYEQYF
CDR3nt: TGTGCCAGTAGTATGGCGTCGGACTCCTACGAGCAGTACTTC

d_gene: -
v_gene: TRBV2
abundance: -
j_gene: TRBJ1-2
CDR3aa: CASSDSLYGYTF
CDR3nt: TGTGCCAGCAGTGACAGTCTCTATGGCTACACCTTC

d_gene: TRBD1
v_gene: TRBV18
abundance: -
j_gene: TRBJ2-3
CDR3aa: CASSPGTGPDTQYF
CDR3nt: TGTGCCAGCTCACCCGGGACAGGGCCAGATACGCAGTATTTT

d_gene: TRBD2
v_gene: TRBV2
abundance: -
j_gene: TRBJ2-3
CDR3aa: CASRALLAGVRNTQYF
CDR3nt: TGTGCCAGCAGAGCTCTACTAGCGGGGGTAAGAAATACGCAGTATTTT

d_gene: TRBD1
v_gene: TRBV14
abundance: -
j_gene: TRBJ2-1
CDR3aa: CASSLSWRRDRVYNEQFF
CDR3nt: TGTGCCAGCAGTCTATCATGGCGGCGGGACAGGGTATACAATGAGCAGTTCTTC

d_gene: -
v_gene: TRBV29-1
abundance: -
j_gene: TRBJ1-2
CDR3aa: CSVGDNNLIGLESYGYTF
CDR3nt: TGCAGCGTCGGGGATAATAACTTAATTGGGCTAGAAAGTTATGGCTACACCTTC

d_gene: -
v_gene: TRBV6-5
abundance: -
j_gene: TRBJ2-2
CDR3aa: CASSYQGGSGELFF
CDR3nt: TGTGCCAGCAGTTACCAGGGGGGATCGGGGGAGCTGTTTTTT

d_gene: -
v_gene: TRBV6-6
abundance: -
j_gene: TRBJ1-6
CDR3aa: CASNTVGNSPLHF
CDR3nt: TGTGCCAGCAATACAGTGGGGAATTCACCCCTCCACTTT

d_gene: TRBD2
v_gene: TRBV6-6
abundance: -
j_gene: TRBJ2-1
CDR3aa: CASSPGLAGPSSYNEQFF
CDR3nt: TGTGCCAGCAGTCCCGGGCTAGCGGGGCCCTCCTCCTACAATGAGCAGTTCTTC

d_gene: TRBD2
v_gene: TRBV10-3
abundance: -
j_gene: TRBJ2-1
CDR3aa: CAIRETSGGRGNNEQFF
CDR3nt: TGTGCCATCAGGGAGACTAGCGGGGGGCGAGGAAACAATGAGCAGTTCTTC

d_gene: -
v_gene: TRBV12-3/TRBV12-4
abundance: -
j_gene: TRBJ2-3
CDR3aa: CASSLDDTQYF
CDR3nt: TGTGCCAGCAGTTTAGACGATACGCAGTATTTT

d_gene: -
v_gene: TRBV5-6
abundance: -
j_gene: TRBJ2-3
CDR3aa: CASSAVVVNRRYF
CDR3nt: TGTGCCAGCAGCGCCGTGGTGGTCAACAGGAGATATTTT

d_gene: -
v_gene: TRBV5-1
abundance: -
j_gene: TRBJ1-1
CDR3aa: CASSLGGIMNTEAFF
CDR3nt: TGCGCCAGCAGCTTGGGAGGGATCATGAACACTGAAGCTTTCTTT

d_gene: -
v_gene: TRBV4-1
abundance: -
j_gene: TRBJ2-7
CDR3aa: CASSQVGNYEQYF
CDR3nt: TGCGCCAGCAGCCAAGTAGGGAACTACGAGCAGTACTTC

d_gene: TRBD2
v_gene: TRBV30
abundance: -
j_gene: TRBJ2-7
CDR3aa: CAWSDWLADTYEQYF
CDR3nt: TGTGCCTGGAGTGATTGGCTAGCGGATACCTACGAGCAGTACTTC

d_gene: -
v_gene: TRBV21-1
abundance: -
j_gene: TRBJ2-7
CDR3aa: CASVKVVVRNEQYF
CDR3nt: TGTGCCAGCGTAAAAGTTGTAGTAAGGAACGAGCAGTACTTC

d_gene: -
v_gene: TRBV7-5
abundance: -
j_gene: TRBJ1-1
CDR3aa: CVRRTGRPNTEAFF
CDR3nt: TGTGTCAGAAGGACGGGACGGCCGAACACTGAAGCTTTCTTT

d_gene: -
v_gene: TRBV7-9
abundance: -
j_gene: TRBJ1-3
CDR3aa: CASSLGAESGNTIYF
CDR3nt: TGTGCCAGCAGTCTAGGTGCTGAGTCTGGAAACACCATATATTTT

d_gene: -
v_gene: TRBV4-2
abundance: -
j_gene: TRBJ1-2
CDR3aa: CASSQDRTGTDFYTF
CDR3nt: TGTGCCAGCAGCCAAGATCGAACGGGGACGGACTTTTACACCTTC

d_gene: -
v_gene: TRBV5-1
abundance: few
j_gene: TRBJ2-7
CDR3aa: CASSPNYSREQYF
CDR3nt: TGCGCCAGCAGCCCTAATTATTCTCGAGAGCAGTACTTC

d_gene: -
v_gene: TRBV11-2
abundance: -
j_gene: TRBJ2-1
CDR3aa: CASSLQANEQFF
CDR3nt: TGTGCCAGCAGCCTGCAAGCCAATGAGCAGTTCTTC

d_gene: -
v_gene: TRBV2
abundance: -
j_gene: TRBJ1-1
CDR3aa: CASSEGGETEAFF
CDR3nt: TGTGCCAGCAGTGAAGGGGGGGAGACTGAAGCTTTCTTT

d_gene: -
v_gene: TRBV6-1
abundance: -
j_gene: TRBJ1-3
CDR3aa: CASSESQGHGNTIYF
CDR3nt: TGTGCCAGCAGTGAGTCCCAGGGACATGGAAACACCATATATTTT

d_gene: TRBD1
v_gene: TRBV7-8
abundance: -
j_gene: TRBJ1-5
CDR3aa: CASSSRGGTGGSDQPQHF
CDR3nt: TGTGCCAGCAGCTCCCGTGGGGGGACAGGGGGATCGGATCAGCCCCAGCATTTT

d_gene: -
v_gene: TRBV12-3/TRBV12-4
abundance: -
j_gene: TRBJ1-1
CDR3aa: CASSIQGGAAFF
CDR3nt: TGTGCCAGCAGCATACAGGGAGGGGCGGCTTTCTTT

d_gene: -
v_gene: TRBV3-1/TRBV3-2
abundance: -
j_gene: TRBJ2-5
CDR3aa: CASSQPFRSGREETQYF
CDR3nt: TGTGCCAGCAGCCAACCCTTCCGAAGCGGACGAGAGGAGACCCAGTACTTC

d_gene: TRBD1
v_gene: TRBV30
abundance: -
j_gene: TRBJ2-2
CDR3aa: CAWRPRDRGRNTGELFF
CDR3nt: TGTGCCTGGAGACCTCGGGACAGGGGGCGCAACACCGGGGAGCTGTTTTTT

d_gene: TRBD1
v_gene: TRBV7-7
abundance: -
j_gene: TRBJ2-5
CDR3aa: CASSYGQEETQYF
CDR3nt: TGTGCTAGCAGCTACGGACAGGAAGAGACCCAGTACTTC

d_gene: -
v_gene: TRBV9
abundance: -
j_gene: TRBJ1-4
CDR3aa: CASSVATDNEKLFF
CDR3nt: TGTGCCAGCAGCGTAGCCACCGATAATGAAAAACTGTTTTTT

d_gene: -
v_gene: TRBV9
abundance: -
j_gene: TRBJ1-1
CDR3aa: CASSVGRNTEAFF
CDR3nt: TGTGCCAGCAGCGTCGGGCGGAACACTGAAGCTTTCTTT

d_gene: TRBD1
v_gene: TRBV7-8
abundance: -
j_gene: TRBJ2-5
CDR3aa: CASRVALWQGARETQYF
CDR3nt: TGTGCCAGCAGGGTGGCCCTTTGGCAGGGGGCGCGGGAGACCCAGTACTTC

d_gene: TRBD2
v_gene: TRBV14
abundance: -
j_gene: TRBJ2-1
CDR3aa: CASSQPRGAGGTYNEQFF
CDR3nt: TGTGCCAGCAGCCAACCCCGGGGAGCGGGGGGTACCTACAATGAGCAGTTCTTC

d_gene: -
v_gene: TRBV29-1
abundance: once
j_gene: TRBJ2-1
CDR3aa: CSVAGTSLYNEQFF
CDR3nt: TGCAGCGTGGCCGGGACATCGCTCTACAATGAGCAGTTCTTC

d_gene: TRBD1
v_gene: TRBV11-2
abundance: once
j_gene: TRBJ2-7
CDR3aa: CASSFGTAAYEQYF
CDR3nt: TGTGCCAGCAGCTTCGGGACAGCGGCCTACGAGCAGTACTTC

d_gene: -
v_gene: TRBV9
abundance: -
j_gene: TRBJ1-6
CDR3aa: CASSVAPNNSPLHF
CDR3nt: TGTGCCAGCAGCGTAGCCCCGAATAATTCACCCCTCCACTTT

d_gene: -
v_gene: TRBV28
abundance: -
j_gene: TRBJ1-6
CDR3aa: CASSLGGRFNSPLHF
CDR3nt: TGTGCCAGCAGTTTAGGGGGACGGTTTAATTCACCCCTCCACTTT

d_gene: TRBD2
v_gene: TRBV28
abundance: -
j_gene: TRBJ2-7
CDR3aa: CASSFRPSGGVNEQYF
CDR3nt: TGTGCCAGCAGTTTCCGGCCTAGCGGGGGGGTAAACGAGCAGTACTTC

d_gene: -
v_gene: TRBV10-1
abundance: few
j_gene: TRBJ1-2
CDR3aa: CASSSGGNYGYTF
CDR3nt: TGCGCCAGCTCGAGCGGGGGTAACTATGGCTACACCTTC

d_gene: -
v_gene: TRBV19
abundance: -
j_gene: TRBJ2-7
CDR3aa: CASTPPDRAYEQYF
CDR3nt: TGTGCCAGTACCCCGCCTGACAGAGCCTACGAGCAGTACTTC

d_gene: -
v_gene: TRBV5-1
abundance: -
j_gene: TRBJ1-1
CDR3aa: CASSGSFMNTEAFF
CDR3nt: TGCGCCAGCAGTGGCTCGTTCATGAACACTGAAGCTTTCTTT

d_gene: -
v_gene: TRBV7-3
abundance: -
j_gene: TRBJ2-3
CDR3aa: CASSLLGDTQYF
CDR3nt: TGTGCCAGCAGCTTATTGGGAGATACGCAGTATTTT

d_gene: TRBD1
v_gene: TRBV4-3
abundance: -
j_gene: TRBJ1-2
CDR3aa: CASSLGTGNGYTF
CDR3nt: TGCGCCAGCAGCCTCGGGACAGGGAACGGCTACACCTTC

d_gene: TRBD1
v_gene: TRBV4-2
abundance: -
j_gene: TRBJ1-2
CDR3aa: CASSSPDRDYGYTF
CDR3nt: TGTGCCAGCAGCTCCCCGGACAGGGACTATGGCTACACCTTC

d_gene: -
v_gene: TRBV6-1
abundance: -
j_gene: TRBJ1-2
CDR3aa: CASSEENWYRDYGYTF
CDR3nt: TGTGCCAGCAGTGAAGAAAATTGGTACAGGGACTATGGCTACACCTTC

d_gene: TRBD1
v_gene: TRBV3-1/TRBV3-2
abundance: -
j_gene: TRBJ1-2
CDR3aa: CASRGQGVDYGYTF
CDR3nt: TGTGCCAGCAGGGGACAGGGTGTAGACTATGGCTACACCTTC

d_gene: -
v_gene: TRBV4-2
abundance: -
j_gene: TRBJ1-5
CDR3aa: CASGYNSNQPQHF
CDR3nt: TGTGCCAGCGGATATAACAGCAATCAGCCCCAGCATTTT

d_gene: -
v_gene: TRBV28
abundance: few
j_gene: TRBJ1-5
CDR3aa: CASSRPLYSNQPQHF
CDR3nt: TGTGCCAGCAGCCGACCGTTGTATAGCAATCAGCCCCAGCATTTT

d_gene: -
v_gene: TRBV29-1
abundance: -
j_gene: TRBJ1-5
CDR3aa: CSVPSAGGNQPQHF
CDR3nt: TGCAGCGTTCCCTCGGCTGGGGGCAATCAGCCCCAGCATTTT